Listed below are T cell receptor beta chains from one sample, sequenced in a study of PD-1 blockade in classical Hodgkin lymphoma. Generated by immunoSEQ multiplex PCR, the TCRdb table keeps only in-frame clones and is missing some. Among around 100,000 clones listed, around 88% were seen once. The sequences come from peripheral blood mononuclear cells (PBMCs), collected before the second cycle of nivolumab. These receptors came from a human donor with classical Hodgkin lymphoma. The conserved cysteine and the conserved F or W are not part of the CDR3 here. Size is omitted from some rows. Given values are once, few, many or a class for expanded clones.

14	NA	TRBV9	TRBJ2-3	ASSVVGPHGTDTQY
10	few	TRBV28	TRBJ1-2	ASRGTYRGYT
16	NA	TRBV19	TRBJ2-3	ASSIDRPSGGALDTQY
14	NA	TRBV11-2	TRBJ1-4	ASSSETGFPHEKLF
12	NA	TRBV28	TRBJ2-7	ASSPPGASYEQY
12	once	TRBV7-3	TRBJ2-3	ASGATGWADTQY
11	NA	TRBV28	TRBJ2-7	ASRATGPYEQY
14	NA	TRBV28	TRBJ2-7	ASSPGRSLAAHEQY
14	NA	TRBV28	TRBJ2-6	ASSFPGVSGANVLT
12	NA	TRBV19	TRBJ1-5	ASSKSDLDAPQH
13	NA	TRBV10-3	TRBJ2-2	AIRMTSGGHGELF
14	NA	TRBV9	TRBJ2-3	ASSFPTEGSSDTQY
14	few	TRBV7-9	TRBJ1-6	ASSFGSMTINSPLH
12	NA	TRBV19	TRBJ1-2	ASTTGPTRGGYT
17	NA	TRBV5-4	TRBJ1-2	ASSLVRSRSGQLNYGYT
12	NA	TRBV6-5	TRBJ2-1	ASSYATEYNEQF
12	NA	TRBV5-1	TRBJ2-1	ASGGGLPYNEQF
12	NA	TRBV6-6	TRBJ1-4	ASRTTGTNEKLF
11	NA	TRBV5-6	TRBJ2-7	ASSLTAPYEQY
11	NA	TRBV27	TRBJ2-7	ASSLSGQREQY
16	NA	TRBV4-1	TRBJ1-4	ASSEGGGLYATNEKLF
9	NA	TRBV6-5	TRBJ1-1	ASSYRTEAF
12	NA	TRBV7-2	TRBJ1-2	ASSSQGANYGYT
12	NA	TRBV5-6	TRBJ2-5	ASSLKGAGETQY
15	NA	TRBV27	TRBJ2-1	ASRQVRLADPYNEQF
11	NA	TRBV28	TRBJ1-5	ASRIQGNQPQH
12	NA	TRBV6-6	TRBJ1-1	ASSYSLVNTEAF
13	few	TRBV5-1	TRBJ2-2	ASSLSLANTGELF
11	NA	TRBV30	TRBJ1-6	AWSGWGGSPLH
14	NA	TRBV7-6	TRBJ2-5	ASSLVGLWATETQY
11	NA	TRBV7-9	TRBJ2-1	ASSEISYNEQF
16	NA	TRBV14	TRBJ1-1	ASSRKKGVGDRATEAF
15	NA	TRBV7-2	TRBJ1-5	ASSLAYGHVSNQPQH
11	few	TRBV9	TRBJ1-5	ASRAGGNQPQH
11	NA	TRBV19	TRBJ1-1	ASSMIQDTEAF
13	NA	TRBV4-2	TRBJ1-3	ASSQDRNSGNTIY
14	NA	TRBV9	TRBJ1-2	ASSMKIQGINYGYT
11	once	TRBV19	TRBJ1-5	ASSFLGNQPQH
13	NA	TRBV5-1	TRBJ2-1	ASSLEGGVYNEQF
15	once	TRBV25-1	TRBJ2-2	ASRATSGGDPTGELF
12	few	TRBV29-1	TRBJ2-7	SVGDGGGAAEQY
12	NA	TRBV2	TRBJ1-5	ASSEQGGHQPQH
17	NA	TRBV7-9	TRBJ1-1	ASSLKPLREGIWNTEAF
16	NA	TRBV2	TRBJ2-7	ASLSVPKLAGGRYEQY
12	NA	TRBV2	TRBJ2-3	ASSEEHIADTQY
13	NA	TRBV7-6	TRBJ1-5	ASSLAGGHNQPQH
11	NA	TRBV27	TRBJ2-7	ASSLGPNYEQY
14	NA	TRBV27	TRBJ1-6	ASRGTGRFDNSPLH
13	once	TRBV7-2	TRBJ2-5	ASSFYAGIQETQY
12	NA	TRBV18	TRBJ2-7	ASSGDSLSYEQY
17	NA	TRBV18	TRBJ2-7	ASSPLYSPRLGASYEQY
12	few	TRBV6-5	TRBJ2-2	ASRLGPDAGELF
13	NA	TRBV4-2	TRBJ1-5	ASSQDPYSNQPQH
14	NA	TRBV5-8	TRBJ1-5	ASSLALGGQGQPQH
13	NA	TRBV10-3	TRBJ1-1	AIRGDGRALTEAF